The 15 T cell receptor beta chains presented below share a single source sample, sequenced in a study of T cells in Graves' hyperthyroidism and ophthalmopathy. It was RNA transcripts that yielded the amplified TCR beta CDR3 regions. During a first-round RT-PCR of the TCR CDR3, the HTBI primer set was used. Each CDR3 protein is one row after TCRdb ran MiXCR on the multiplex PCR reads. This sample yields more than 500,000 distinct CDR3 sequences, of which about 16% are seen a single time; roughly 29% belongs to the top ten. Input material: blood. Every receptor here comes from a woman under 40 with Graves' ophthalmopathy.

This clonotype was counted at least ten times. The rearrangement joins TRBV7-3 to TRBJ1-1; a weak D match, TRBD1 (6 bases). Per the germline V gene, CDR1 is SGHTA and CDR2 is FQGTGA. The CDR3 is made up of 13 amino acids. The germline V and J ends were trimmed by 2 bases and 11 bases, with 15 bases remaining between them. CDR3 protein: CASSLWGQGNAFF. The CDR3 bases are TGTGCCAGCAGCTTATGGGGACAAGGGAACGCTTTCTTT.

In its sample, this clonotype was seen many times. This chain joins TRBV12-3 or TRBV12-4 and TRBJ2-5; the D gene is possibly TRBD2 (6 bases). The V end lost 8 bases, the J end lost 2 bases, and 12 bases lay between the germline ends. The CDR3 totals 13 residues. The CDR3 loop reads CASSGTFQETQYF. The CDR3, as DNA: TGTGCCAGCTCCGGGACTTTTCAAGAGACCCAGTACTTC.

V and J are TRBV7-8 and TRBJ2-1; D perhaps matches TRBD1 (6 bases). V was cut by 5 bases and J by 1 base, with 12 bases left in between. The CDR3 consists of 15 residues. CDR1 is SGHVS and CDR2 is FQNEAQ in the germline V gene. The CDR3 bases are TGTGCCAGCAGCCCAAGGGGGATTTCCTACAATGAGCAGTTCTTC. It encodes CASSPRGISYNEQFF.

This clonotype was seen many times. V is TRBV11-2 and J is TRBJ2-7; 7 bases are shared with TRBD1. There are 16 residues in the CDR3. J lost 0 bases, V lost 1 base, and 6 bases had no gene match. Germline V gene lookup returns CDR1 SGHAT and CDR2 FQNNGV. In nucleotides, the CDR3 is TGTGCCAGCAGCTTAGTCGGGACAGTCCTCTCCTACGAGCAGTACTTC. This translates into CASSLVGTVLSYEQYF.

This clonotype was counted at least ten times. CDR3 loop: CASSPRQGAKETQYF. The CDR3 region has the DNA TGTGCCAGCTCACCACGACAGGGGGCGAAGGAGACCCAGTACTTC. This chain uses TRBV18 with TRBJ2-5; TRBD1 agrees at 10 bases. This CDR3 has 15 amino acids. V was clipped by 1 base and J by 5 bases; unmatched bases: 4. Germline V gene lookup returns CDR1 KGHSH and CDR2 LQKENI. Full variable domain (outside the CDR3, taken from reference TRBV18 and TRBJ2-5): NAGVMQNPRHLVRRRGQEARLRCSPMKGHSHVYWYRQLPEEGLKFMVYLQKENIIDESGMPKERFSAEFPKEGPSILRIQQVVRGDSAAYFCASSPRQGAKETQYFGPGTRLLVL.

This clonotype turned up a few times. The V gene is TRBV7-9, the J gene TRBJ2-4; D assignment may be TRBD1 or TRBD2 (5 bases each). This CDR3 contains 15 residues. Trimming pared 4 bases from V and 4 bases from J, leaving 14 bases between. Germline values: CDR1 SEHNR, CDR2 FQNEAQ (reference sequence). In nucleotides, the CDR3 is TGTGCCAGCAGCTCTTCCGGGACGGGTAAAAACATTCAGTACTTC. Translation: CASSSSGTGKNIQYF.

This clonotype was detected many times. The J gene is TRBJ2-7, the V gene TRBV28; TRBD1 matches at 9 bases. Germline V gene data show CDR1 as MDHEN and CDR2 as SYDVKM. The V segment lost 4 bases and the J segment 0 bases; nucleotides outside the gene matches: 10. CDR3 length equals 17 residues. This CDR3 reads CASSSRSGQGFSYEQYF. For the CDR3, the DNA is TGTGCCAGCAGTTCCCGGTCGGGACAGGGCTTCTCCTACGAGCAGTACTTC.

This clonotype was seen at least ten times. This chain links TRBV6-5 with TRBJ2-5; D is perhaps TRBD1 or TRBD2 (5 bases each). The CDR3 totals 14 residues. Trimming took 4 bases from V and 1 from J, leaving 10 bases between them. Germline V gene sequence: CDR1 MNHEY, CDR2 SVGAGI. CDR3 sequence: CASSSLGVQETQYF. CDR3 coding DNA: TGTGCCAGCAGTTCTCTGGGGGTCCAAGAGACCCAGTACTTC.

The sample holds many counts of this clonotype. The chain links TRBV5-4 to TRBJ2-2; D is uncertain. This CDR3 is 13 amino acids long. CDR1 and CDR2 (germline): SGHNT, YYREEE (reference sequence). V lost 2 bases to trimming and J lost 5 bases, with 7 bases between them. The CDR3 here is CASSLSLTGELFF. The CDR3 DNA sequence: TGTGCCAGCAGCTTAAGTTTGACCGGGGAGCTGTTTTTT.

The chain has TRBV27 and TRBJ2-3; D gene uncertain. The V gene's germline CDR1 is MNHEY and CDR2 SMNVEV (reference sequence). CDR3 length: 13 amino acids. The germline V and J ends were trimmed by 7 bases and 0 bases, with 8 bases remaining between them. CDR3 nucleotide sequence: TGTGCCAGCATGGGTTGGAGCACAGATACGCAGTATTTT. Protein sequence: CASMGWSTDTQYF.

This clonotype was seen at least ten times. The V call is TRBV20-1, the J call TRBJ2-3, with 8 bases fitting TRBD2. Trimming cost V 5 bases and J 1 base; bases outside gene matches: 5. Germline V CDR1 and CDR2: DFQATT, SNEGSKA (reference sequence). The CDR3 sequence is 14 residues long. The CDR3 nucleotides read TGCAGTGCTGGACCGACTAGCGGCACAGATACGCAGTATTTT. Translation gives CSAGPTSGTDTQYF.

At least ten counts were recorded for this clonotype. The chain employs TRBV9 and TRBJ1-1; D gene uncertain. The germline CDR1 and CDR2 sequences are SGDLS and YYNGEE. CDR3 length: 13 amino acids. V shed 0 bases and J shed 3 bases, with 6 bases lying between them. The CDR3 loop reads CASSVAQYTEAFF. DNA of the CDR3: TGTGCCAGCAGCGTAGCACAGTACACTGAAGCTTTCTTT.

This clonotype was seen a handful of times. V and J are TRBV28 and TRBJ2-2; D remains unclear. Trimming took off 6 bases at V and 7 bases at J, with 6 bases between the two ends. In germline, CDR1 is MDHEN, CDR2 SYDVKM. The CDR3 is made up of 11 amino acids. The CDR3: CASRLIGELFF. CDR3 bases: TGTGCCAGCAGACTTATCGGGGAGCTGTTTTTT. The full variable domain, with the rest looked up from reference TRBV28 and TRBJ2-2, is DVKVTQSSRYLVKRTGEKVFLECVQDMDHENMFWYRQDPGLGLRLIYFSYDVKMKEKGDIPEGYSVSREKKERFSLILESASTNQTSMYLCASRLIGELFFGEGSRLTVL.

This clonotype was counted many times. The V and J genes are TRBV28 and TRBJ1-1; 8 bases map to TRBD1. Germline V gene sequence: CDR1 MDHEN, CDR2 SYDVKM. This CDR3 spans 14 amino acids. V trimming: 5 bases; J trimming: 9 bases; junction bases outside the gene matches: 11. The CDR3 loop reads CASSAGQAPSQAFF. In DNA form, the CDR3 reads TGTGCCAGCAGTGCGGGACAGGCGCCATCTCAAGCTTTCTTT.

This clonotype was counted only a few times. The CDR3 DNA follows: TGTGCCAGCAGTATGCCGGGTACCTACGAGCAGTACTTC. This translates into CASSMPGTYEQYF. The V and J genes are TRBV25-1 and TRBJ2-7; D is ambiguous. This CDR3 is 13 amino acids long. From germline, CDR1 is MGHDK and CDR2 SYGVNS. Between the trimmed V and J ends, which lost 5 bases and 2 bases, there was a span of 10 bases.